Given below is one T cell receptor beta chain in context. These data are taken from a study of blood T cell repertoires in COVID-19. As originally analysed: The assay estimated nucleated cells by amplifying reference gene primers. Here immunoSEQ multiplex PCR was the method, and the copy in TCRdb shows in-frame clones only, minus some. D and trimming come from the DNA, and the V and J calls and clone size come from that table. The sample records fewer than 250,000 clones, 84% being singletons. The sequenced sample was PBMCs or T cells enriched from blood (not recorded which). The TCR sequence derives from a woman under 40 who had been exposed to COVID-19.

CDR3 sequence: CAISESPLGYTF. The CDR3 DNA sequence: TGTGCCATCAGTGAATCCCCCCTTGGCTACACCTTC. The rearrangement uses TRBV10-3 and TRBJ1-2; D uncertain. Trimming removed 3 bases at V and 7 bases at J, with 9 bases between. The CDR3 is 12 amino acids. The germline gives CDR1 ENHRY, CDR2 SYGVKD.